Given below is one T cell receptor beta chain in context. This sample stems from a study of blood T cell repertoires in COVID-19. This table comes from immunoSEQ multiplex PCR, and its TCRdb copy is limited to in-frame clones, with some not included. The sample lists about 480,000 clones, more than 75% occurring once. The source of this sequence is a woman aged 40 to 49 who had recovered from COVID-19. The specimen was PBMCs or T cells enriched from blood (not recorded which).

The CDR3 coding sequence is TGCAGCATTAGGGGGCAGGGCGCTGGGGAGCTGTTTTTT. It encodes CSIRGQGAGELFF. The chain carries TRBV29-1 and TRBJ2-2, with 7 bases that match TRBD1. J was trimmed by 8 bases and V by 8 bases; bases with no gene match: 11. Germline V gene data show CDR1 as SQVTM and CDR2 as ANQGSEA. The CDR3 is made up of 13 amino acids.